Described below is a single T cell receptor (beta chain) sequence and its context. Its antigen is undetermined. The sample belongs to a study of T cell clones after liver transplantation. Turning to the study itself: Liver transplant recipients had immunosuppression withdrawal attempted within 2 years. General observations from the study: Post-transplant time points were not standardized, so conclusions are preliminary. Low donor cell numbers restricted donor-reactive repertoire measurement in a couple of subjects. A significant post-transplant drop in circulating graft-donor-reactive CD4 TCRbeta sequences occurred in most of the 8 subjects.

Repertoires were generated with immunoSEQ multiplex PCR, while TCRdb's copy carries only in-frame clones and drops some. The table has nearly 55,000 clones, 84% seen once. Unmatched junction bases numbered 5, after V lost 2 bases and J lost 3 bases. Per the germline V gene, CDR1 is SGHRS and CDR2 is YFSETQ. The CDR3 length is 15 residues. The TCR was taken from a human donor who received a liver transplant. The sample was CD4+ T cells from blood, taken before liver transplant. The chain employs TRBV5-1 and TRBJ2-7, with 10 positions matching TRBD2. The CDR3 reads CASSFRASGGYEQYF. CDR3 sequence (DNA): TGCGCCAGCAGCTTTCGGGCTAGCGGGGGCTACGAGCAGTACTTC.